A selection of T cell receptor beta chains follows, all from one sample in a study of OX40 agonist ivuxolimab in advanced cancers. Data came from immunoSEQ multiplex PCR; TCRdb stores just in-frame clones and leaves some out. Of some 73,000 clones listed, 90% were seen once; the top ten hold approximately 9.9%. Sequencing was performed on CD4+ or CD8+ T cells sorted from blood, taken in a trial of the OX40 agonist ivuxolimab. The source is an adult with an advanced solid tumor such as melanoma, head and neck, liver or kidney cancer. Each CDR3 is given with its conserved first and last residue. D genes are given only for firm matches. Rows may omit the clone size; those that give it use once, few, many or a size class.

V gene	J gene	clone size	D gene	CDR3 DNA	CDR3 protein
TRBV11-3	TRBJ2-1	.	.	TGTGCCAGCAGCTCCGACCTAGAGACGAATGAGCAGTTCTTC	CASSSDLETNEQFF
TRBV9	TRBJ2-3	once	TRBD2	TGTGCCAGCAGCGTAGATTGGCGGGGGGGCCCAGATACGCAGTATTTT	CASSVDWRGGPDTQYF
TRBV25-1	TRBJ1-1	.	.	TGTGCCAGCAGTCGGATGAACACTGAAGCTTTCTTT	CASSRMNTEAFF
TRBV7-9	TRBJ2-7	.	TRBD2	TGTGCCAGCAGCTCTGCTGAACTAGCGGGAGTGTTCAACGAGCAGTACTTC	CASSSAELAGVFNEQYF
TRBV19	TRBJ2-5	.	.	TGTGCCAGTAGGCACAGGTTGGAGGAGACCCAGTACTTC	CASRHRLEETQYF
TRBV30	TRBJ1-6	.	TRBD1	TGTGCCTGGAAAAGGATACCGCCTAGGACAGGGGATTCACCCCTCCACTTT	CAWKRIPPRTGDSPLHF
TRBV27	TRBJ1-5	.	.	TGTGCCAGCAGTTCCGGGCTAAACTTGGCCCAGCCCCAGCATTTT	CASSSGLNLAQPQHF
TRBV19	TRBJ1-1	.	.	TGTGCCAGTAGTATTCGGCAGAACACTGAAGCTTTCTTT	CASSIRQNTEAFF
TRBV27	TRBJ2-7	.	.	TGTGCCAGCAGCGACAGGTCCTACGAGCAGTACTTC	CASSDRSYEQYF
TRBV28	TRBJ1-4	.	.	TGTGCCAGCAGTCCGAACGGCGGGGAAAAACTGTTTTTT	CASSPNGGEKLFF
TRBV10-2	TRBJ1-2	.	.	TGCGCCAGCAGTCCTTTCTCCGACCGTAGCTATGGCTACACCTTC	CASSPFSDRSYGYTF
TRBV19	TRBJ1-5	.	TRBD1	TGTGCCAGTAGTATATCACAGGGGAATCAGCCCCAGCATTTT	CASSISQGNQPQHF
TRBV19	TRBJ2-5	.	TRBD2	TGTGCCAGTAGTCCCTTAGCGGGAGGGTTTCAAGAGACCCAGTACTTC	CASSPLAGGFQETQYF
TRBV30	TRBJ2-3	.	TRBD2	TGTGCCAGACTAGCGGGGGACACAGATACGCAGTATTTT	CARLAGDTDTQYF
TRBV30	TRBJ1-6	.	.	TGTGCCTGGAGTGTAAGCGGGGATTCACCCCTCCACTTT	CAWSVSGDSPLHF
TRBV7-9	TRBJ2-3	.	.	TGTGCCAGCAGGATAGCAGGAGATACGCAGTATTTT	CASRIAGDTQYF
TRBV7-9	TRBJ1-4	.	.	TGTGCCAGCAGCTTAGCACAGGGTAATGAAAAACTGTTTTTT	CASSLAQGNEKLFF
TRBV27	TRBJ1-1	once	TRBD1	TGTGCCAGCAGTCCGCGGGACAGACTGAACACTGAAGCTTTCTTT	CASSPRDRLNTEAFF
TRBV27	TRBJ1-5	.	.	TGTGCCAGCAGTTTACCCCTCGATCAGCCCCAGCATTTT	CASSLPLDQPQHF
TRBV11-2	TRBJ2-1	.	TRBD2	TGTGCCAGCAGCTATCTAGCGGGGGAGTCCTACAATGAGCAGTTCTTC	CASSYLAGESYNEQFF
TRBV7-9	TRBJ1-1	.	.	TGTGCCAGCAGCTTGTACCTCGGGACACGGCACACTGAAGCTTTCTTT	CASSLYLGTRHTEAFF
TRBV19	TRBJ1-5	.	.	TGTGCCAGTAGTATTTTCGTTACAGGACCCCAGCCCCAGCATTTT	CASSIFVTGPQPQHF
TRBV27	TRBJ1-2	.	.	TGTGCCAGCAGTTTATCCCCCGGGGCCACTCTATTCTATGGCTACACCTTC	CASSLSPGATLFYGYTF
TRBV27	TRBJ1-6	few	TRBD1	TGTGCCAGCAGTTTATCGAAGGCAGGGGGCGTTCTGCCCCTCCACTTT	CASSLSKAGGVLPLHF
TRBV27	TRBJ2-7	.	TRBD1	TGTGCCAGCAGTACCCGGGACAGGGTACCCTACGAGCAGTACTTC	CASSTRDRVPYEQYF
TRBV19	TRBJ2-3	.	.	TGTGCCAGTAGTATATGGCACAACATAGCTAGCACAGATACGCAGTATTTT	CASSIWHNIASTDTQYF
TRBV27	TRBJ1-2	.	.	TGTGCCAGCGGAAGGCTGGATGGCTACACCTTC	CASGRLDGYTF
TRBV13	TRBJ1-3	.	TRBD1	TGTGCCAGCAGCCCAGGGACAGGGATTCCCTCTGGAAACACCATATATTTT	CASSPGTGIPSGNTIYF
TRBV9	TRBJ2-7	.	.	TGTGCCGCACCCCACGGGAGAGTAGAGGGGGAGAAGGATGACGAGCAGTACTTC	CAAPHGRVEGEKDDEQYF
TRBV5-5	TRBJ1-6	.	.	TGTGCCAGCAGCTTCTACCGGGACCTACCTAATTCACCCCTCCACTTT	CASSFYRDLPNSPLHF
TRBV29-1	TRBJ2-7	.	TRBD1	TGCAGCGGGGCCTGGGACAGAACCTACGAGCAGTACTTC	CSGAWDRTYEQYF
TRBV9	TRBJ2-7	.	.	TGTGCCAGCAGCGTACTATACCCCCCCGGACAGCCCTTCTACGAGCAGTACTTC	CASSVLYPPGQPFYEQYF
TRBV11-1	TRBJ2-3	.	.	TGTGCCAGCAGCCCCGCCGGGGGCAGCACAGATACGCAGTATTTT	CASSPAGGSTDTQYF
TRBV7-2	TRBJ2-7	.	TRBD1	TGTGCCAGCAGCCGAAGGGACAGATCCTACGAGCAGTACTTC	CASSRRDRSYEQYF
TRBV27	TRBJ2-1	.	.	TGTGCCAGCAGTCCCTTCCCGGCTCCGGGCGGGAACTACAATGAGCAGTTCTTC	CASSPFPAPGGNYNEQFF
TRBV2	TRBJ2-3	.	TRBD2	TGTGCCAGCAGTGTTTTTGTTCTGCCGACCCAGCTAGCGGGAGATTTTCCAGATACGCAGTATTTT	CASSVFVLPTQLAGDFPDTQYF
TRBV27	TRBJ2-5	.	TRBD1	TGTGCCAGCAGTCCGTTTGGGAGCAGGGGGGAGACCCAGTACTTC	CASSPFGSRGETQYF
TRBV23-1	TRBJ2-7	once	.	TGCGCCAGCCCTTCCCCCAGGGGAAGGGTTTGCGAGCAGTACTTC	CASPSPRGRVCEQYF
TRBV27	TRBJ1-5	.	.	TGTGCCAGCAGCCGAAGGGGGGTTAATCAGCCCCAGCATTTT	CASSRRGVNQPQHF
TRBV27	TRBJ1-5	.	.	TGTGCCAGCAGTTTAGGAAGCAGCGGCAATCAGCCCCAGCATTTT	CASSLGSSGNQPQHF
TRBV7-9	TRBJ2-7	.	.	TGTGCCAGCAGCTTAGCCGGGGGCGGACAGACCTACGAGCAGTACTTC	CASSLAGGGQTYEQYF
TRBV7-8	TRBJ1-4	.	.	TGTGCCAGCAGTCACCGAAAGGGAACTAATGAAAAACTGTTTTTT	CASSHRKGTNEKLFF
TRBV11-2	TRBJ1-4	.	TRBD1	TGTGCCAGCAGCTGGCGGACAGGGCTACTGTTTTTT	CASSWRTGLLFF
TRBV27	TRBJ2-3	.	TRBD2	TGTGCCAGCAGTTTAGAGGGAGGGACAGATACGCAGTATTTT	CASSLEGGTDTQYF
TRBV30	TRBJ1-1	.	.	TGTGCCTGCTGGTGGGGCGTCGTCACTGAAGCTTTCTTT	CACWWGVVTEAFF
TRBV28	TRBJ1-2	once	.	TGTGCCAGCAGTCCCGGGATTGTCGGGCCCAACTATGGCTACACCTTC	CASSPGIVGPNYGYTF
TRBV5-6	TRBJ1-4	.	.	TGTGCCAGCAGCATAGGCCCGCCGGGGGTTTATGAAAAACTGTTTTTT	CASSIGPPGVYEKLFF
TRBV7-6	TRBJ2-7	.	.	TGTGCCAGCAGCGGCTCCGTCAGTTACGAGCAGTACTTC	CASSGSVSYEQYF
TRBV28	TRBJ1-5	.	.	TGTGCCAGCAGCCCCCTCCGGGACCCCATTTTT	CASSPLRDPIF